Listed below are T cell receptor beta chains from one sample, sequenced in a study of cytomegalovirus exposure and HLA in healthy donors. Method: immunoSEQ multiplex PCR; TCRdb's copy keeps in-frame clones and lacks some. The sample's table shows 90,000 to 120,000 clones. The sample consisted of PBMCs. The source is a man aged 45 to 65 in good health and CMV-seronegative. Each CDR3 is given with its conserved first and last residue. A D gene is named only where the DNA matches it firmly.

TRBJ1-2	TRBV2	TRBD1	CASGGTGGGYTF	TGTGCCAGCGGAGGGACAGGGGGCGGCTACACCTTC
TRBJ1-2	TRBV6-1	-	CASGNRYYGYTF	TGTGCCAGCGGTAACAGGTACTATGGCTACACCTTC
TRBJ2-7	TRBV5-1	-	CASSFSTAVYEQYF	TGCGCCAGCAGCTTTTCGACAGCCGTCTACGAGCAGTACTTC
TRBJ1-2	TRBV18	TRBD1	CASSPGTESYGYTF	TGTGCCAGCTCACCGGGGACAGAATCCTATGGCTACACCTTC
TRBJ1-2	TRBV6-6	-	CASSPTGTTNYGYTF	TGTGCCAGCAGTCCGACCGGGACAACTAACTATGGCTACACCTTC
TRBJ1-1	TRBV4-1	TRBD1	CASSLTGMNTEAFF	TGCGCCAGCAGCCTGACAGGGATGAACACTGAAGCTTTCTTT
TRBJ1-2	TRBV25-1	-	CASSEYTQGYGYTF	TGTGCCAGCAGTGAATATACCCAGGGATATGGCTACACCTTC
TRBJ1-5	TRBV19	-	CASKREAGVGQPQHF	TGTGCCAGTAAAAGGGAGGCGGGAGTTGGCCAGCCCCAGCATTTT
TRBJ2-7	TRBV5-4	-	CASSLLQGTYEQYF	TGTGCCAGCAGCTTGCTTCAGGGAACATACGAGCAGTACTTC
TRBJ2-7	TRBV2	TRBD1	CASSGNRGQDEQYF	TGTGCCAGCAGCGGGAACAGGGGACAGGACGAGCAGTACTTC
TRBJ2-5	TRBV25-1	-	CASSEWGDPETQYF	TGTGCCAGCAGTGAATGGGGCGATCCCGAGACCCAGTACTTC
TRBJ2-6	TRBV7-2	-	CASSFSQESGANVLTF	TGTGCCAGCAGCTTCTCACAGGAGTCTGGGGCCAACGTCCTGACTTTC
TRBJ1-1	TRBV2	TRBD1	CASSEQGASGTEAFF	TGTGCCAGCAGTGAACAGGGGGCGTCGGGAACTGAAGCTTTCTTT
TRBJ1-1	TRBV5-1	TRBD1	CASSSIQGAAEAFF	TGCGCCAGCAGCAGCATACAGGGGGCCGCTGAAGCTTTCTTT
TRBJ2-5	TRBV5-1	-	CASSLGGALKETQYF	TGCGCCAGCAGCTTGGGGGGCGCGCTGAAAGAGACCCAGTACTTC
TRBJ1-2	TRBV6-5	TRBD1	CASSYSTGQVYGYTF	TGTGCCAGCAGTTACTCGACGGGACAGGTGTATGGCTACACCTTC
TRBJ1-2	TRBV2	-	CASTRQELDYGYTF	TGTGCCAGCACGAGACAGGAACTGGACTATGGCTACACCTTC
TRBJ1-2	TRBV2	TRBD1	CASSEWEQGWVYTF	TGTGCCAGCAGTGAATGGGAACAGGGGTGGGTCTACACCTTC
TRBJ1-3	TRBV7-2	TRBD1	CASSLAQGRYSGNTIYF	TGTGCCAGCAGCTTAGCACAGGGGAGATACTCTGGAAACACCATATATTTT
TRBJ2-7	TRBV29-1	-	CSVFSDSYEQYF	TGCAGCGTTTTTTCTGACAGTTACGAGCAGTACTTC
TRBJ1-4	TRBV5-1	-	CASSTTRQGSEKLFF	TGCGCCAGCAGCACGACCCGGCAGGGCAGTGAAAAACTGTTTTTT
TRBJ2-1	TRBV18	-	CASSDGDSLSYNEQFF	TGTGCCAGCTCAGACGGGGACTCCCTCTCCTACAATGAGCAGTTCTTC
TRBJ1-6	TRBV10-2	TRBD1	CASGDRGVSPLHF	TGCGCCAGCGGGGACAGGGGGGTTTCACCCCTCCACTTT
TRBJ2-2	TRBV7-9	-	CASHPGVFTGELFF	TGTGCCAGCCATCCGGGAGTTTTTACCGGGGAGCTGTTTTTT
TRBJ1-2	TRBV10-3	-	CAISDPNLGDRSDYGYTF	TGTGCCATCAGTGACCCGAATCTAGGTGACAGATCTGACTATGGCTACACCTTC
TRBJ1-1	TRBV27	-	CASRHANTEAFF	TGTGCCAGCAGACATGCGAACACTGAAGCTTTCTTT
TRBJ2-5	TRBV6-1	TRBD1	CASGVTGDDTQYF	TGTGCCAGCGGGGTTACAGGGGACGACACCCAGTACTTC
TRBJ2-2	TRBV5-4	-	CASSLVKNTGELFF	TGTGCCAGCAGCTTGGTTAAGAACACCGGGGAGCTGTTTTTT
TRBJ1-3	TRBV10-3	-	CAISNPGKRFGNTIYF	TGTGCCATCAGTAACCCAGGGAAGAGGTTTGGAAACACCATATATTTT
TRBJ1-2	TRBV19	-	CASSFGGPNYGYTF	TGTGCCAGTAGTTTTGGAGGGCCCAACTATGGCTACACCTTC
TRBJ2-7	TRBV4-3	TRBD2	CASSLGLAGAYEQYF	TGCGCCAGCAGCCTCGGACTAGCGGGAGCCTACGAGCAGTACTTC
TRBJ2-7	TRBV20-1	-	CSASPVDEQYF	TGCAGTGCTAGTCCAGTGGACGAGCAGTACTTC
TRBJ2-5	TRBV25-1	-	CASSVRETQYF	TGTGCCAGCAGTGTCAGGGAGACCCAGTACTTC
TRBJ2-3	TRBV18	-	CASSPTVGTDTQYF	TGTGCCAGCTCACCAACGGTAGGCACAGATACGCAGTATTTT
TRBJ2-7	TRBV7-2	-	CASSLARQRVYEQYF	TGTGCCAGCAGCTTAGCCCGGCAGCGGGTTTACGAGCAGTACTTC
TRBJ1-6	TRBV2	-	CASTSRDSPLHF	TGTGCCAGCACCTCGAGGGATTCACCCCTCCACTTT
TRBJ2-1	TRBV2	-	CASSAGREFF	TGTGCCAGCAGTGCCGGCAGGGAGTTCTTC
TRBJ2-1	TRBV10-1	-	CASSESVGTPNNEQFF	TGCGCCAGCAGTGAGTCCGTCGGGACACCTAACAATGAGCAGTTCTTC
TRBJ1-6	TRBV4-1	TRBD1	CASSQATGGGSPLHF	TGCGCCAGCAGCCAAGCGACAGGGGGCGGTTCACCCCTCCACTTT
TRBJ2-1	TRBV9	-	CASTETEDEQFF	TGTGCCAGCACCGAAACGGAGGATGAGCAGTTCTTC
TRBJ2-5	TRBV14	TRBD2	CASSQLTSGIETQYF	TGTGCCAGCAGCCAACTGACTAGCGGGATCGAGACCCAGTACTTC
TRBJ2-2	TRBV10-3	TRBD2	CAISEARGGGELFF	TGTGCCATCAGTGAAGCACGCGGGGGCGGGGAGCTGTTTTTT
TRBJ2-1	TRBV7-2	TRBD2	CASSLGRLADSYNEQFF	TGTGCCAGCAGCTTAGGTCGGCTAGCGGACTCCTACAATGAGCAGTTCTTC
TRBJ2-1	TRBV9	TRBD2	CASSPRGAGEYNEQFF	TGTGCCAGCAGCCCAAGGGGTGCGGGGGAGTACAATGAGCAGTTCTTC
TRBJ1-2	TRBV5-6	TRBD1	CASSSTGVDGYTF	TGTGCCAGCAGCTCGACAGGGGTCGATGGCTACACCTTC
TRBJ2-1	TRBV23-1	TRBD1	CASSHFRDRVANEQFF	TGCGCCAGCAGTCACTTCCGGGACAGGGTGGCCAATGAGCAGTTCTTC